The 6 T cell receptor beta chains listed next were all sequenced from one sample in a study of T cells in Graves' hyperthyroidism and ophthalmopathy. Amplified TCR beta CDR3 regions derived from RNA transcripts. Primed by the HTBI set, a first-round RT-PCR was run on the TCR CDR3. TCRdb re-derived calls from the multiplex PCR reads in MiXCR, one entry per CDR3 protein. The top ten hold around 15% of the sample, which has some 700,000 distinct CDR3 sequences, 17% seen once. The sample was blood. Receptor source: a man between 45 and 60 years old with Graves' hyperthyroidism.

This clonotype occurred many times. The chain has TRBV24-1 and TRBJ2-7, with D hard to call. The CDR3 consists of 13 residues. Deletions cut 4 bases from V and 4 bases from J, with 10 bases between. CDR1 is KGHDR and CDR2 is SFDVKD in the germline V gene. The CDR3 reads CATSDSDGYEQYF. The CDR3 bases are TGTGCCACCAGTGACTCTGACGGGTACGAGCAGTACTTC.

This clonotype has at least ten counts. This sequence joins TRBV20-1 and TRBJ2-7, with TRBD2 matching over 9 bases. The germline V gene encodes CDR1 DFQATT and CDR2 SNEGSKA (reference sequence). The CDR3 covers 15 residues. The V segment lost 3 bases and the J segment 4 bases; nucleotides outside the gene matches: 10. Written as DNA, the CDR3 is TGCAGTGCTAGTTTAGAGGGACTAGCTCTGTACGAGCAGTACTTC. Protein: CSASLEGLALYEQYF.

The CDR3 DNA follows: TGCAGCGTCCGTCGCGGGACTAGCGGGGTTAGCTCCTACAATGAGCAGTTCTTC. The encoded protein is CSVRRGTSGVSSYNEQFF. The V call is TRBV29-1, the J call TRBJ2-1; 13 nucleotides line up with TRBD2. This CDR3 is 18 amino acids long. Germline values: CDR1 SQVTM, CDR2 ANQGSEA. The V segment lost 6 bases and the J segment 0 bases; nucleotides outside the gene matches: 11.

This clonotype was detected only a few times. V and J are TRBV6-1 and TRBJ2-7, with D hard to call. V was pared by 7 bases and J by 0 bases, with 7 bases between. Germline V gene lookup returns CDR1 MNHNS and CDR2 SASEGT. The CDR3 totals 12 residues. CDR3 loop: CASKTISYEQYF. CDR3 nucleotides: TGTGCCAGCAAAACGATCTCCTACGAGCAGTACTTC.

This clonotype was seen many times. The V gene is TRBV5-1, the J gene TRBJ2-1; the D is unclear. The CDR3 spans 14 residues. The germline V and J ends were trimmed by 0 bases and 4 bases, with 8 bases remaining between them. Germline V CDR1 and CDR2: SGHRS, YFSETQ. The CDR3 reads CASSLVPGYNEQFF. In DNA, the CDR3 is TGCGCCAGCAGCTTGGTTCCCGGGTACAATGAGCAGTTCTTC.

Many counts were recorded for this clonotype. The chain has TRBV5-1 and TRBJ1-1; tentative D call: TRBD1 (6 bases). Deletions cut 1 base from V and 2 bases from J, with 9 bases between. The CDR3 has 14 amino acids. CDR1 SGHRS and CDR2 YFSETQ come from the germline V gene. CDR3 region: CASSLLRGNTEAFF. CDR3 bases: TGCGCCAGCAGCTTGCTCAGGGGTAACACTGAAGCTTTCTTT.